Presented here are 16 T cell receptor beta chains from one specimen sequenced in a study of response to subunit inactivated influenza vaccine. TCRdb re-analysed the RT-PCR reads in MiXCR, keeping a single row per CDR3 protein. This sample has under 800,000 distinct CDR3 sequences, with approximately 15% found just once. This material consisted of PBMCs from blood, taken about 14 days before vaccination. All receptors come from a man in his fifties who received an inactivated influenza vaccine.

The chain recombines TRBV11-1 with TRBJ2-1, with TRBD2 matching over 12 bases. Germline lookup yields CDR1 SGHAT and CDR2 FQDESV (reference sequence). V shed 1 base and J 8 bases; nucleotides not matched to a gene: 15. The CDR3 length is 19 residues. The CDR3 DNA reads TGTGCCAGCAGCTTAGTGGCAACCACCGGACTAGCGGGGAGGCATGAGCAGTTCTTC. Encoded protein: CASSLVATTGLAGRHEQFF. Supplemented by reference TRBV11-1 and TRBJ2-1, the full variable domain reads EAEVAQSPRYKITEKSQAVAFWCDPISGHATLYWYRQILGQGPELLVQFQDESVVDDSQLPKDRFSAERLKGVDSTLKIQPAELGDSAMYLCASSLVATTGLAGRHEQFFGPGTRLTVL.

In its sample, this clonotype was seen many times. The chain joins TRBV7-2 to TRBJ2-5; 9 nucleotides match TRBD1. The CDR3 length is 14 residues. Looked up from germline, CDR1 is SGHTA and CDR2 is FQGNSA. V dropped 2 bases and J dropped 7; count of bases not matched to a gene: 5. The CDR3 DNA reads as TGTGCCAGCAGCTTAAGACAGGGGGAGGGGACCCAGTACTTC. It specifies CASSLRQGEGTQYF.

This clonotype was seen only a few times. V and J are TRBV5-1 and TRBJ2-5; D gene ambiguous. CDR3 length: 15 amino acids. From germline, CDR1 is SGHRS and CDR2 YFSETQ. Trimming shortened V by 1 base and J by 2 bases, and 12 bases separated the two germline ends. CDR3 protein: CASSLFVGQQETQYF. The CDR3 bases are TGCGCCAGCAGCTTGTTCGTAGGGCAGCAAGAGACCCAGTACTTC.

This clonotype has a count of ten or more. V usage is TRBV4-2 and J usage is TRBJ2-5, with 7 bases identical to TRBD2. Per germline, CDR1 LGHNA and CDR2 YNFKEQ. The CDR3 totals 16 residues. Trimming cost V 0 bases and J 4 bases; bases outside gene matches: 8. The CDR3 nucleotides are TGTGCCAGCAGCCAAGATTTGCCGGGGAGGGGAGAGACCCAGTACTTC. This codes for CASSQDLPGRGETQYF.

The CDR3 bases are TGTGCCATCAGTGAGTCGGGGGCGGGCACAGATACGCAGTATTTT. Protein product: CAISESGAGTDTQYF. V and J are TRBV10-3 and TRBJ2-3, with a possible D match to TRBD1 (6 bases). Germline V gene data show CDR1 as ENHRY and CDR2 as SYGVKD. The ends were cut back, 0 bases at V and 1 base at J, with 8 bases in the middle. The CDR3 runs to 15 residues.

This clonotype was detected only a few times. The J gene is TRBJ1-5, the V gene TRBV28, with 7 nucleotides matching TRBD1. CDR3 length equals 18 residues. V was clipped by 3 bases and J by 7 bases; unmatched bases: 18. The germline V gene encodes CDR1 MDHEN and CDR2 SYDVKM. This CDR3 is CASSFSTGDYSLGQPQHF. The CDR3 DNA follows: TGTGCCAGCAGTTTTTCCACAGGGGATTACTCTCTAGGGCAGCCCCAGCATTTT.

The CDR3 DNA is TGTGCCAGTAGTATGGTCGGGACTAGCGGTTCTCAAGAGACCCAGTACTTC. Encoded protein: CASSMVGTSGSQETQYF. The gene calls are TRBV19 and TRBJ2-5; 11 bases align to TRBD2. This CDR3 is 17 amino acids long. Germline V gives CDR1 LNHDA, CDR2 SQIVND (reference sequence). V lost 3 bases, J lost 2 bases, and 8 bases stayed unmatched.

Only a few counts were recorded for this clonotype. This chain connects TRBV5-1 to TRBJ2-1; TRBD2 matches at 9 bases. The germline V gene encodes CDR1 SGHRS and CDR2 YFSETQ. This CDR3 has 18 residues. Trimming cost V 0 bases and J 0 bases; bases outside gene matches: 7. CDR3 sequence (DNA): TGCGCCAGCAGCTTGGGCTGGGAGCGGGAGGACTCCTACAATGAGCAGTTCTTC. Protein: CASSLGWEREDSYNEQFF. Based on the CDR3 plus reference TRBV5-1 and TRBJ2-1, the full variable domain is KAGVTQTPRYLIKTRGQQVTLSCSPISGHRSVSWYQQTPGQGLQFLFEYFSETQRNKGNFPGRFSGRQFSNSRSEMNVSTLELGDSALYLCASSLGWEREDSYNEQFFGPGTRLTVL.

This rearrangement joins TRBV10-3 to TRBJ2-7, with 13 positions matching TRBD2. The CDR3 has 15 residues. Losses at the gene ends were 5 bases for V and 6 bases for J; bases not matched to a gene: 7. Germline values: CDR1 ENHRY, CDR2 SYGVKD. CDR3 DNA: TGTGCCATCAGTTCACTAGCGGGGGGGCCCCGCGAGCAGTACTTC. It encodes CAISSLAGGPREQYF.

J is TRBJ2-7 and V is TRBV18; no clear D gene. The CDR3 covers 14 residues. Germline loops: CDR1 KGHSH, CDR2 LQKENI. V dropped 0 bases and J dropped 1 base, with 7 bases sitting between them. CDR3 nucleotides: TGTGCCAGCTCACCACCAAATCTTTCCTACGAGCAGTACTTC. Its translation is CASSPPNLSYEQYF.

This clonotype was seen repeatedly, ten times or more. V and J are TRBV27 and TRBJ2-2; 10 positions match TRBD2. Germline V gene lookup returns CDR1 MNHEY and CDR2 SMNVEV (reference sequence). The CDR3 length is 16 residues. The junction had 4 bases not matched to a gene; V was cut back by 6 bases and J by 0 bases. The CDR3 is CASRISGGANTGELFF. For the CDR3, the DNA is TGTGCCAGCAGAATAAGCGGGGGGGCGAACACCGGGGAGCTGTTTTTT.

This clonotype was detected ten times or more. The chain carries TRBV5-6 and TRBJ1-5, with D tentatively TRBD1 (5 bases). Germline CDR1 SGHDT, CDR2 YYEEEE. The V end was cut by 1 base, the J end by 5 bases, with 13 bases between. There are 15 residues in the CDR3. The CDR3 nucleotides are TGTGCCAGCAGCTTGACAGGACGGAGCGATCAGCCCCAGCATTTT. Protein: CASSLTGRSDQPQHF.

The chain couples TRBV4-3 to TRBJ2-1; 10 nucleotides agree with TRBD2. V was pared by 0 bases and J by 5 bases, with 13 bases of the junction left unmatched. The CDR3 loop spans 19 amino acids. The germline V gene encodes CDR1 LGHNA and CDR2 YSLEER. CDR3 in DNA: TGCGCCAGCAGCCAAGATGTCGGATCTAGCGGGAGCGTCGACAATGAGCAGTTCTTC. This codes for CASSQDVGSSGSVDNEQFF.

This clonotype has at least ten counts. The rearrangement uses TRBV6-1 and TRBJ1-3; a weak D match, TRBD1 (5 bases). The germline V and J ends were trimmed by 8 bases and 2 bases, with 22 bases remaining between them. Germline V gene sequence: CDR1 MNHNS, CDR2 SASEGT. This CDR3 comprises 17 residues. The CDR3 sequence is CASAPGGRRAAGNTIYF. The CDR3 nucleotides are TGTGCCAGCGCCCCAGGAGGTCGCAGGGCGGCTGGAAACACCATATATTTT.

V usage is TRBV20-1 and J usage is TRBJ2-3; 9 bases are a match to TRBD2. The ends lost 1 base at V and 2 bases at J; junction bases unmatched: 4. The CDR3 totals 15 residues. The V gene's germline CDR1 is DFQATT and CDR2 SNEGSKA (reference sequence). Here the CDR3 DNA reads TGCAGTGCTAGAGTGGCGGGAGGGCCCACAGATACGCAGTATTTT. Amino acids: CSARVAGGPTDTQYF.

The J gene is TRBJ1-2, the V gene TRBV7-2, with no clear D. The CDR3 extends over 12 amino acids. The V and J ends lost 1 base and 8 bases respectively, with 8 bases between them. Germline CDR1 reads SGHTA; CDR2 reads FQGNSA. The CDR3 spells CASSLEVGGYTF. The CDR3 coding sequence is TGTGCCAGCAGCTTAGAGGTCGGCGGCTACACCTTC.